The 18 T cell receptor beta chains below come from one sample, sequenced in a study of siplizumab effects on memory and regulatory T cells. TCRdb keeps only in-frame clones here, not all; method: immunoSEQ multiplex PCR. The table lists about 100,000 clones, roughly 94% of them singletons. Sequenced sample: non-Treg CD4+ T cells sorted from blood. All receptors derive from a human donor in good health.

The chain combines TRBV19 with TRBJ1-1; no clear D gene. Germline V gene sequence: CDR1 LNHDA, CDR2 SQIVND (reference sequence). This CDR3 is built from 15 residues. The V gene lost 6 bases and the J gene lost 1 base, with 15 bases spanning the gap. The CDR3 DNA is TGTGCCAGTAGGTTATACGGGCCACCGAACACTGAAGCTTTCTTT. It translates to CASRLYGPPNTEAFF.

The rearrangement links TRBV28 to TRBJ1-4; perhaps TRBD1 as D (5 bases). Germline CDR1 MDHEN, CDR2 SYDVKM. The CDR3 has 13 amino acids. In DNA form, the CDR3 reads TGTGGTTCGGCCGGGACCTTTAATGAAAAACTGTTTTTT. Amino acid sequence: CGSAGTFNEKLFF. Drawing the rest from reference TRBV28 and TRBJ1-4, the complete variable domain is DVKVTQSSRYLVKRTGEKVFLECVQDMDHENMFWYRQDPGLGLRLIYFSYDVKMKEKGDIPEGYSVSREKKERFSLILESASTNQTSMYLCGSAGTFNEKLFFGSGTQLSVL.

The chain combines TRBV30 with TRBJ1-4; D unresolved. The CDR3 totals 13 residues. V was cut by 6 bases and J by 0 bases, with 8 bases left in between. Per germline, CDR1 GTSNPN and CDR2 SVGIG (reference sequence). CDR3: CACPDATNEKLFF. CDR3 DNA sequence: TGTGCCTGCCCGGACGCAACTAATGAAAAACTGTTTTTT.

The CDR3 spells CASSSLGTGDYGYTF. CDR3 nucleotide sequence: TGTGCCAGCAGTTCGTTGGGGACAGGGGACTATGGCTACACCTTC. The V and J genes are TRBV6-1 and TRBJ1-2; 10 nucleotides agree with TRBD1. CDR1 and CDR2 from the germline V gene are MNHNS and SASEGT. Trimming removed 5 bases from V and 3 bases from J; junction bases left unmatched: 6. The CDR3 sequence is 15 residues long.

CDR3 sequence (DNA): TGTGCCAGCAGCCCCTCGGACACTGAAGCTTTCTTT. Encoded protein: CASSPSDTEAFF. The chain is built from TRBV7-9 and TRBJ1-1, with no clear D. V lost 5 bases and J lost 3, with 7 bases in between. Per germline, CDR1 SEHNR and CDR2 FQNEAQ (reference sequence). The CDR3 is 12 residues long.

The V gene is TRBV5-4, the J gene TRBJ2-2, with TRBD1 matching 8 bases. This CDR3 is 15 amino acids long. Germline CDR1 reads SGHNT; CDR2 reads YYREEE (reference sequence). With 1 base clipped from V and 3 bases from J, the junction kept 2 bases outside the gene matches. The CDR3 nucleotides are TGTGCCAGCAGCTTGCAGGGGGCCTACACCGGGGAGCTGTTTTTT. This sequence encodes CASSLQGAYTGELFF. Together with reference TRBV5-4 and TRBJ2-2, the CDR3 gives the full variable domain: ETGVTQSPTHLIKTRGQQVTLRCSSQSGHNTVSWYQQALGQGPQFIFQYYREEENGRGNFPPRFSGLQFPNYSSELNVNALELDDSALYLCASSLQGAYTGELFFGEGSRLTVL.

The rearrangement links TRBV2 to TRBJ2-2, with TRBD2 as a possible D gene (6 bases). Germline CDR1 and CDR2: SNHLY and FYNNEI. The CDR3 is made up of 16 amino acids. Trimming removed 8 bases at V and 4 bases at J, with 20 bases between. CDR3 loop: CASQGVRSGVTGELFF. In DNA, the CDR3 is TGTGCCAGCCAAGGGGTACGTAGCGGAGTCACCGGGGAGCTGTTTTTT. Variable domain in full (rest from reference TRBV2 and TRBJ2-2): EPEVTQTPSHQVTQMGQEVILRCVPISNHLYFYWYRQILGQKVEFLVSFYNNEISEKSEIFDDQFSVERPDGSNFTLKIRSTKLEDSAMYFCASQGVRSGVTGELFFGEGSRLTVL.

The chain links TRBV5-1 to TRBJ2-1; D not certain. The germline CDR1 and CDR2 sequences are SGHRS and YFSETQ. The CDR3 length is 14 residues. V lost 1 base and J lost 0, with 5 bases in between. CDR3 region: CASSLYNSYNEQFF. CDR3 sequence (DNA): TGCGCCAGCAGCTTGTACAACTCCTACAATGAGCAGTTCTTC.

CDR3 in DNA: TGCGCCAGCAGCACGTACAGGGGGTCCCTTCCCTCCTACAATGAGCAGTTCTTC. It is translated as CASSTYRGSLPSYNEQFF. This chain connects TRBV4-1 to TRBJ2-1; TRBD1 matches 8 bases. This CDR3 is 18 amino acids long. Germline loops: CDR1 MGHRA, CDR2 YSYEKL. V was pared by 5 bases and J by 0 bases, with 12 bases of the junction left unmatched.

The CDR3 spells CASSSWAFNYGYTF. CDR3 bases: TGTGCCAGCAGCTCCTGGGCCTTTAACTATGGCTACACCTTC. The chain links TRBV7-9 to TRBJ1-2; D not certain. Trimming shortened V by 4 bases and J by 1 base, and 10 bases separated the two germline ends. Germline loops: CDR1 SEHNR, CDR2 FQNEAQ (reference sequence). The CDR3 is made up of 14 amino acids.

The gene calls are TRBV7-9 and TRBJ1-2; D remains ambiguous. Looked up from germline, CDR1 is SEHNR and CDR2 is FQNEAQ (reference sequence). This CDR3 is 13 amino acids long. Trimming removed 5 bases from V and 6 bases from J, with 13 bases in between. The CDR3 DNA follows: TGTGCCAGCAGCCCTATGAGCCACAATGGCTACACCTTC. Its translation: CASSPMSHNGYTF.

The CDR3 coding sequence is TGTGCCAGCTCACCGAATGTCGGCAATCAGCCCCAGCATTTT. Translated: CASSPNVGNQPQHF. The chain links TRBV18 to TRBJ1-5; no reliable D call. This CDR3 has 14 amino acids. V gave up 3 bases and J gave up 2 bases, with 8 bases separating them. Germline CDR1 reads KGHSH; CDR2 reads LQKENI. Using reference TRBV18 and TRBJ1-5 for the parts outside the CDR3, the full variable domain is NAGVMQNPRHLVRRRGQEARLRCSPMKGHSHVYWYRQLPEEGLKFMVYLQKENIIDESGMPKERFSAEFPKEGPSILRIQQVVRGDSAAYFCASSPNVGNQPQHFGDGTRLSIL.

The chain joins TRBV18 to TRBJ2-7, with D unclear. CDR1 KGHSH and CDR2 LQKENI come from the germline V gene. This CDR3 comprises 13 residues. Trimming took off 0 bases at V and 5 bases at J, with 8 bases between the two ends. CDR3 nucleotide sequence: TGTGCCAGCTCACCACCGGAACCGGACGAGCAGTACTTC. This gives the protein CASSPPEPDEQYF. Together with reference TRBV18 and TRBJ2-7, the CDR3 gives the full variable domain: NAGVMQNPRHLVRRRGQEARLRCSPMKGHSHVYWYRQLPEEGLKFMVYLQKENIIDESGMPKERFSAEFPKEGPSILRIQQVVRGDSAAYFCASSPPEPDEQYFGPGTRLTVT.

The chain carries TRBV28 and TRBJ2-7, with TRBD2 matching over 8 bases. CDR3 length equals 16 residues. Per germline, CDR1 MDHEN and CDR2 SYDVKM. V dropped 5 bases and J dropped 12; count of bases not matched to a gene: 21. In DNA form, the CDR3 reads TGTGCCAGCAGTCCTACCCCGGGACTAGGTGTATTCTGGCGGTACTTC. It yields the protein CASSPTPGLGVFWRYF.

J is TRBJ1-5 and V is TRBV28, with TRBD1 matching 7 bases. V trimming: 6 bases; J trimming: 1 base; junction bases outside the gene matches: 15. Germline V gene data show CDR1 as MDHEN and CDR2 as SYDVKM. This CDR3 spans 18 amino acids. In nucleotides, the CDR3 is TGTGCCAGCAGCCCACTGACAGGGTTGATCCTAAGCAATCAGCCCCAGCATTTT. Amino acids: CASSPLTGLILSNQPQHF.

This clone was seen just once. The CDR3 DNA follows: TGTGCCAGCTCTCGACAGGGGGAGAACACTGAAGCTTTCTTT. Amino acids: CASSRQGENTEAFF. This sequence joins TRBV18 and TRBJ1-1; 9 nucleotides agree with TRBD1. Germline CDR1 is KGHSH and CDR2 is LQKENI. V shed 6 bases and J 1 base; nucleotides not matched to a gene: 3. This CDR3 comprises 14 residues. Supplemented by reference TRBV18 and TRBJ1-1, the full variable domain reads NAGVMQNPRHLVRRRGQEARLRCSPMKGHSHVYWYRQLPEEGLKFMVYLQKENIIDESGMPKERFSAEFPKEGPSILRIQQVVRGDSAAYFCASSRQGENTEAFFGQGTRLTVV.

The chain has TRBV9 and TRBJ2-2; D gene uncertain. The CDR3 is 18 amino acids. With 0 bases removed from V and 0 bases from J, the gap between germline ends came to 15 bases. Germline loops: CDR1 SGDLS, CDR2 YYNGEE. The chain's CDR3 is CASSVVPAPLANTGELFF. In DNA, the CDR3 is TGTGCCAGCAGCGTAGTTCCGGCCCCTCTGGCGAACACCGGGGAGCTGTTTTTT.

V usage is TRBV20-1 and J usage is TRBJ1-2; a weak D match, TRBD1 (5 bases). Per germline, CDR1 DFQATT and CDR2 SNEGSKA (reference sequence). The CDR3 totals 11 residues. CDR3 region: CGTRFLGGYTF. DNA of the CDR3: TGCGGGACGCGGTTTTTGGGTGGCTACACCTTC.